This T cell receptor (beta chain) was profiled in a study of blood T cell repertoires in COVID-19. Across the whole study: Donors of Cohort 3 who recovered were those that had two negative PCRs, clearance, or symptom resolution. Sites across the United States, Italy and Spain contributed samples from acute and convalescent COVID-19.

TCRdb's table, derived via immunoSEQ multiplex PCR, lists solely in-frame clones and lacks some. Among 330,000 or so clones listed, about 90% were seen once. Cohort assignment relied on participant-reported clinical history. From germline, CDR1 is SGHRS and CDR2 YFSETQ. This CDR3 spans 15 amino acids. With 2 bases clipped from V and 8 bases from J, the junction kept 4 bases outside the gene matches. The receptor comes from a man between 35 and 55 years old in a cohort exposed to, infected with or recovered from COVID-19 (not recorded which). This chain joins TRBV5-1 and TRBJ2-1; 13 bases map to TRBD2. The sample taken for sequencing was PBMCs or T cells enriched from blood (not recorded which). The CDR3 is CASSLGLAGADEQFF. The CDR3 DNA is TGCGCCAGCAGCTTAGGACTAGCGGGAGCGGATGAGCAGTTCTTC.